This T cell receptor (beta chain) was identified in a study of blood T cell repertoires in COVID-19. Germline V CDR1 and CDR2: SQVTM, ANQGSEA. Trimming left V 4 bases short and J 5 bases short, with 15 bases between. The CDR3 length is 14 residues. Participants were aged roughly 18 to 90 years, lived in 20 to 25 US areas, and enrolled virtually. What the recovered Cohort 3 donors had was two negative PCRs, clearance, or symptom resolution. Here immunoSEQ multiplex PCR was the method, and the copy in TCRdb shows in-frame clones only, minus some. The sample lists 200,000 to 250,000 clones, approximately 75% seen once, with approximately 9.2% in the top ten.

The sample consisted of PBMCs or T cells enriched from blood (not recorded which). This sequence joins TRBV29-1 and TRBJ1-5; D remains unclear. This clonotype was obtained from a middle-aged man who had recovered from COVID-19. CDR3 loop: CSVAVDLGHQPQHF. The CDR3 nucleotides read TGCAGCGTTGCGGTCGATCTTGGTCATCAGCCCCAGCATTTT.